The clone carrying this T cell receptor beta chain was seen only once. This record comes from a study of blood T cell repertoires in COVID-19. Study-wide background: COVID-19 samples from acute and convalescent phases originated in the United States, Italy and Spain. Nucleic acid was either cDNA or gDNA, and it came from T cells, B-cell-depleted T cells, or PBMCs.

Germline lookup yields CDR1 MNHNY and CDR2 SVGAGI (reference sequence). Trimming removed 4 bases at V and 11 bases at J, with 21 bases between. The CDR3 is 15 residues long. Source study methods: How many nucleated cells were present was estimated from reference gene primer amplification. The protocol was immunoSEQ multiplex PCR, while the TCRdb copy is restricted to in-frame clones and leaves out a portion. V and J calls plus clone size are reproduced from that table; the DNA served to infer D and trimming. The table lists approximately 190,000 clones, around 80% of them singletons. Seattle enrolled patients during active infection and tracked them longitudinally.

This sequence was found in a woman aged 55-75 years with COVID-19, enrolled during active disease. The specimen sequenced was peripheral blood. The chain couples TRBV6-6 to TRBJ1-5; a weak D match, TRBD1 (6 bases). The CDR3 spells CASSFGQTHPGAQHF. The CDR3 DNA sequence: TGTGCCAGCAGTTTCGGACAGACGCATCCAGGGGCCCAGCATTTT.